This is a list of T cell receptor beta chains from one sample in a study of T cells in Graves' hyperthyroidism and ophthalmopathy. MiXCR, run by TCRdb on the multiplex PCR reads, gives a single entry per CDR3 protein. This sample yields approximately 480,000 distinct CDR3 sequences, of which about a fifth are seen a single time; more than 20% belongs to the top ten. The source material was blood. These receptors all stem from a man aged 18 to 29 with Graves' hyperthyroidism. The CDR3 runs from the conserved cysteine through the conserved F or W. D genes are given only for firm matches. Not every row has a clone size; where given, it reads once, few, many or a size class.

d_call clone_size j_call v_call cdr3_aa cdr3_nt
- few TRBJ2-5 TRBV6-1 CASSQGRGYQETQYF TGTGCCAGCAGTCAGGGGAGGGGGTACCAAGAGACCCAGTACTTC
TRBD2 many TRBJ2-5 TRBV6-5 CASSWTSGGITGTQYF TGTGCCAGCAGTTGGACTAGCGGGGGAATCACTGGGACCCAGTACTTC
- few TRBJ2-3 TRBV6-5 CASSYSGGLTTDTQYF TGTGCCAGCAGTTACTCGGGGGGGCTAACGACAGATACGCAGTATTTT
- few TRBJ1-2 TRBV3-1 CASPPPGTGDYGYTF TGTGCCAGCCCTCCCCCAGGGACGGGGGACTATGGCTACACCTTC
- many TRBJ1-5 TRBV28 CASSSPPRGRIIYSNQPQHF TGTGCCAGCAGTTCCCCTCCAAGGGGGAGGATTATATATAGCAATCAGCCCCAGCATTTT
- - TRBJ1-1 TRBV7-2 CASSLKRGGSTEAFF TGTGCCAGCAGCTTAAAGCGGGGTGGGAGCACTGAAGCTTTCTTT
- many TRBJ2-7 TRBV27 CASSGGLAYEQYF TGTGCCAGCAGCGGGGGCTTAGCCTACGAGCAGTACTTC
- many TRBJ2-5 TRBV27 CASSPSLGPERETQYF TGTGCCAGCAGCCCGAGTCTCGGCCCCGAAAGGGAGACCCAGTACTTC
TRBD1 many TRBJ1-5 TRBV12-3/TRBV12-4 CASSLDRGYSNQPQHF TGTGCCAGCAGTTTAGACAGGGGGTATAGCAATCAGCCCCAGCATTTT
- few TRBJ1-1 TRBV28 CASSWEGDTEAFF TGTGCCAGCAGTTGGGAGGGGGACACTGAAGCTTTCTTT
- many TRBJ1-5 TRBV5-6 CASSPGRGGLSNQPQHF TGTGCCAGCAGCCCCGGAAGGGGGGGATTAAGCAATCAGCCCCAGCATTTT
TRBD1 many TRBJ2-2 TRBV12-3/TRBV12-4 CASTRDRGVPGELFF TGTGCCAGCACCCGGGACAGGGGGGTCCCCGGGGAGCTGTTTTTT
- - TRBJ1-1 TRBV6-5 CASSYVGAGGTEAFF TGTGCCAGCAGTTACGTGGGGGCCGGGGGCACTGAAGCTTTCTTT
- - TRBJ2-7 TRBV28 CASSPRLGLHYYEQYF TGTGCCAGCAGCCCCCGCCTAGGGCTTCACTACTACGAGCAGTACTTC
TRBD1 - TRBJ1-2 TRBV12-3/TRBV12-4 CASSRQGYSYTF TGTGCCAGCAGTCGACAGGGGTATAGCTACACCTTC
- many TRBJ1-1 TRBV5-1 CASSFVPGTVNTEAFF TGCGCCAGCAGCTTCGTCCCCGGGACGGTGAACACTGAAGCTTTCTTT
- once TRBJ2-2 TRBV6-4 CASSDSPVGELFF TGTGCCAGCAGTGACTCTCCGGTCGGGGAGCTGTTTTTT
- many TRBJ2-2 TRBV6-5 CASRQGGASGTGELFF TGTGCCAGCCGCCAGGGGGGCGCGTCGGGGACCGGGGAGCTGTTTTTT
- few TRBJ1-5 TRBV20-1 CSARDIQGTLGQPQHF TGCAGTGCTAGAGATATCCAGGGGACACTCGGGCAGCCCCAGCATTTT
- few TRBJ2-7 TRBV7-8 CASSDGGEQYF TGTGCCAGCAGCGATGGGGGCGAGCAGTACTTC
- few TRBJ1-2 TRBV30 CAWSLGNYGYTF TGTGCCTGGAGTTTAGGGAACTATGGCTACACCTTC
- many TRBJ2-3 TRBV6-1 CASSEAHGSSTDTQYF TGTGCCAGCAGTGAAGCACACGGCAGCAGCACAGATACGCAGTATTTT
TRBD1 - TRBJ1-1 TRBV3-1 CASSLLQGGYTEAFF TGTGCCAGCAGCCTCTTACAGGGGGGTTACACTGAAGCTTTCTTT
- many TRBJ2-2 TRBV28 CASSSLQGGRTGELFF TGTGCCAGCAGTTCCCTCCAGGGGGGCAGGACCGGGGAGCTGTTTTTT
- many TRBJ1-1 TRBV19 CAAGVLNTEAFF TGTGCTGCCGGGGTTTTGAACACTGAAGCTTTCTTT
- many TRBJ1-3 TRBV12-3/TRBV12-4 CASTLEAGNTIYF TGTGCCAGCACCTTAGAGGCGGGAAACACCATATATTTT
- many TRBJ1-2 TRBV5-1 CASSLIDQQPNYGYTF TGCGCCAGCAGCTTGATCGATCAACAGCCTAACTATGGCTACACCTTC
- many TRBJ1-1 TRBV5-1 CASSTRPWGGTEAFF TGCGCCAGCAGCACCCGACCCTGGGGGGGCACTGAAGCTTTCTTT
- many TRBJ1-5 TRBV7-8 CASSLEGGTSNQPQHF TGTGCCAGCAGCTTAGAAGGAGGGACGAGCAATCAGCCCCAGCATTTT
- few TRBJ2-7 TRBV9 CASSVMGGAGHEQYF TGTGCCAGCAGCGTTATGGGGGGAGCGGGCCACGAGCAGTACTTC
- - TRBJ2-7 TRBV20-1 CSAREYDYEQYF TGCAGTGCTAGAGAATACGACTACGAGCAGTACTTC
TRBD1 many TRBJ1-5 TRBV27 CASSFTGTGYQPQHF TGTGCCAGCAGTTTCACCGGGACAGGGTACCAGCCCCAGCATTTT
TRBD1 - TRBJ2-2 TRBV6-1 CASIPQGAGELFF TGTGCCAGCATCCCACAGGGGGCGGGGGAGCTGTTTTTT
- few TRBJ1-1 TRBV9 CASSPAGLLFSEAFF TGTGCCAGCAGCCCAGCGGGACTCCTCTTCAGTGAAGCTTTCTTT
- many TRBJ1-5 TRBV20-1 CSARMGGAGNQPQHF TGCAGTGCTAGAATGGGAGGGGCTGGCAATCAGCCCCAGCATTTT
TRBD1 - TRBJ1-2 TRBV11-2 CASTAPGGYGYTF TGTGCCAGCACTGCGCCAGGGGGCTATGGCTACACCTTC
- - TRBJ1-2 TRBV28 CASSLGDGIIGYTF TGTGCCAGCAGTTTGGGGGACGGGATTATCGGCTACACCTTC
- many TRBJ2-2 TRBV13 CASTYFSVGAVDWDTGELFF TGTGCCAGCACCTACTTTTCTGTCGGAGCAGTTGACTGGGACACCGGGGAGCTGTTTTTT
- once TRBJ2-2 TRBV20-1 CSARDQLGENTGELFF TGCAGTGCTAGAGATCAACTCGGGGAGAACACCGGGGAGCTGTTTTTT
TRBD1 - TRBJ2-2 TRBV4-1 CASSQTGTGDTGELFF TGCGCCAGCAGCCAGACCGGGACAGGGGACACCGGGGAGCTGTTTTTT
TRBD1 - TRBJ1-6 TRBV20-1 CSASPPGQDNSPLHF TGCAGTGCTAGCCCCCCGGGACAGGATAATTCACCCCTCCACTTT
- many TRBJ1-5 TRBV5-1 CASSLGNQSNQPQHF TGCGCCAGCAGCTTGGGTAATCAGAGCAATCAGCCCCAGCATTTT